These 23 T cell receptor beta chains share one sample of origin, sequenced in a study of blood T cell repertoires in COVID-19. Measured with immunoSEQ multiplex PCR; TCRdb has only the in-frame clones, and not every one. The sample records 150,000 to 200,000 clones, 80% to 85% being singletons. Sequencing input: peripheral blood. These receptors all come from a human donor with acute or convalescent COVID-19. The donor label of this sample is uncertain.

This rearrangement joins TRBV2 to TRBJ2-1; 13 bases are a match to TRBD2. V lost 4 bases to trimming and J lost 13 bases; unmatched junction nucleotides: 1. The CDR3 has 12 residues. Germline CDR1 reads SNHLY; CDR2 reads FYNNEI. The CDR3 sequence: CASSGTSGSQFF. The CDR3 DNA is TGTGCCAGCAGTGGGACTAGCGGGAGTCAGTTCTTC.

The CDR3 DNA is TGCGCCAGCAGCTTAAGGGAGGAGCAGTTCTTC. The encoded protein is CASSLREEQFF. The chain employs TRBV5-1 and TRBJ2-1, with a weak D call TRBD2 (5 bases). The ends were cut back, 2 bases at V and 10 bases at J, with 7 bases in the middle. The length of the CDR3 is 11 residues. The germline gives CDR1 SGHRS, CDR2 YFSETQ.

The chain couples TRBV30 to TRBJ1-5; D gene uncertain. V was trimmed by 2 bases and J by 5 bases, leaving 10 bases between them. This CDR3 is 13 amino acids long. Germline V gives CDR1 GTSNPN, CDR2 SVGIG (reference sequence). The CDR3: CAWSTTWDQPQHF. CDR3 sequence (DNA): TGTGCCTGGAGTACGACTTGGGATCAGCCCCAGCATTTT.

V gene TRBV20-1 combines with J gene TRBJ2-1; the match to TRBD2 covers 7 bases. There are 14 residues in the CDR3. Trimming at V came to 6 bases and at J to 8 bases, leaving 13 bases not matched to a gene. Per the germline V gene, CDR1 is DFQATT and CDR2 is SNEGSKA (reference sequence). CDR3: CSASASSGYDEQFF. The CDR3 coding sequence is TGCAGTGCGAGTGCCTCTAGCGGTTATGATGAGCAGTTCTTC.

The chain recombines TRBV29-1 with TRBJ2-2; perhaps TRBD2 as D (5 bases). Trimming pared 4 bases from V and 4 bases from J, leaving 10 bases between. CDR3 length equals 13 residues. Germline V lookup: CDR1 SQVTM, CDR2 ANQGSEA. The DNA of the CDR3 is TGCAGCGTTGGACGGGAAGCCACCGGGGAGCTGTTTTTT. This translates into CSVGREATGELFF.

The J gene is TRBJ1-1, the V gene TRBV5-4; 9 positions agree with TRBD1. CDR3 size: 14 residues. The V gene's germline CDR1 is SGHNT and CDR2 YYREEE (reference sequence). The ends lost 6 bases at V and 4 bases at J; junction bases unmatched: 7. The chain's CDR3 is CASTSKQGATEAFF. CDR3 sequence (DNA): TGTGCCAGCACCTCAAAACAGGGGGCCACTGAAGCTTTCTTT.

The V and J genes are TRBV7-6 and TRBJ1-5; the D gene is possibly TRBD1 (5 bases). Trimming stripped 1 base from V and 4 bases from J, with 8 bases between. The CDR3 sequence is 14 residues long. Germline CDR1 and CDR2: SGHVS and FNYEAQ. The CDR3 DNA reads as TGTGCCAGCAGCTTAGGCAGGGCAAATCAGCCCCAGCATTTT. Translation: CASSLGRANQPQHF.

V gene TRBV5-1 combines with J gene TRBJ2-3; the match to TRBD1 covers 10 bases. Per germline, CDR1 SGHRS and CDR2 YFSETQ. V gave up 2 bases and J gave up 4 bases; unmatched junction bases: 4. The CDR3 consists of 15 residues. This CDR3 reads CASSFTGTGADTQYF. CDR3 DNA sequence: TGCGCCAGCAGCTTCACCGGGACAGGGGCAGATACGCAGTATTTT.

The V call is TRBV27, the J call TRBJ2-4; the match to TRBD2 covers 10 bases. This CDR3 region has 20 residues. Germline V gene sequence: CDR1 MNHEY, CDR2 SMNVEV (reference sequence). Unmatched junction bases numbered 13, after V lost 2 bases and J lost 0 bases. CDR3 DNA sequence: TGTGCCAGCAGTTTAATGGGGAGGACTAGCGGACCTCTAGCCAAAAACATTCAGTACTTC. It encodes CASSLMGRTSGPLAKNIQYF.

This chain joins TRBV5-1 and TRBJ2-1; 7 bases line up with TRBD2. Germline assignment: CDR1 SGHRS and CDR2 YFSETQ. The CDR3 extends over 15 amino acids. Germline trimming cut 3 bases from V and 0 bases from J; bases unmatched to any gene: 3. CDR3 sequence reads: CASSWEGSSYNEQFF. The CDR3 DNA sequence: TGCGCCAGCAGCTGGGAGGGCAGCTCCTACAATGAGCAGTTCTTC.

The rearrangement uses TRBV6-5 and TRBJ1-6; a weak D match, TRBD1 (6 bases). CDR1 and CDR2 from the germline V gene are MNHEY and SVGAGI. V dropped 2 bases and J dropped 7 bases, with 9 bases sitting between them. The length of the CDR3 is 14 residues. The CDR3, as DNA: TGTGCCAGCAGTTACCAGGGGAGCAATTCACCCCTCCACTTT. Protein product: CASSYQGSNSPLHF.

The chain employs TRBV30 and TRBJ2-1, with TRBD2 matching 13 bases. J lost 10 bases, V lost 1 base, and 7 bases had no gene match. Per germline, CDR1 GTSNPN and CDR2 SVGIG (reference sequence). The CDR3 contains 15 residues. The DNA for the CDR3 is TGTGCCTGGAGTGGGTCACTAGCGGGAGGGGGGGAGCAGTTCTTC. Its translation: CAWSGSLAGGGEQFF. The entire variable domain, with the rest obtained from reference TRBV30 and TRBJ2-1, is as follows: SQTIHQWPATLVQPVGSPLSLECTVEGTSNPNLYWYRQAAGRGLQLLFYSVGIGQISSEVPQNLSASRPQDRQFILSSKKLLLSDSGFYLCAWSGSLAGGGEQFFGPGTRLTVL.

The V call is TRBV3-1 (or the pseudogene TRBV3-2), the J call TRBJ2-7; 8 bases align to TRBD2. Germline V CDR1 and CDR2: LGHDT, YNNKEL (reference sequence). The V gene end was trimmed by 3 bases and the J gene end by 11 bases; junction bases not matched to a gene: 6. This CDR3 comprises 12 residues. This chain's CDR3 is CASSQIGAGEYF. CDR3 DNA sequence: TGTGCCAGCAGCCAGATAGGAGCGGGAGAGTACTTC.

This chain joins TRBV5-1 and TRBJ1-2, with D uncertain. The length of the CDR3 is 14 residues. Germline V CDR1 and CDR2: SGHRS, YFSETQ. V lost 4 bases to trimming and J lost 4 bases, with 14 bases between them. CDR3 sequence reads: CASSDWAGSYGYTF. The CDR3 DNA sequence: TGCGCCAGCAGCGATTGGGCGGGGAGCTATGGCTACACCTTC.

The V call is TRBV5-6, the J call TRBJ2-5; 12 positions agree with TRBD2. The CDR3 is 18 amino acids. Germline V gene data show CDR1 as SGHDT and CDR2 as YYEEEE. Trimming took 0 bases from V and 0 from J; bases not matched to a gene: 6. Here the CDR3 reads CASSLAPSGGAYQETQYF. Here the CDR3 DNA reads TGTGCCAGCAGCTTGGCGCCTAGCGGGGGGGCGTACCAAGAGACCCAGTACTTC.

This rearrangement joins TRBV18 to TRBJ2-7; D remains ambiguous. Germline CDR1 is KGHSH and CDR2 is LQKENI. The CDR3 spans 12 residues. Trimming took off 2 bases at V and 7 bases at J, with 9 bases between the two ends. CDR3 sequence: CASSPSGLEQYF. CDR3 nucleotides: TGTGCCAGCTCACCATCCGGGTTGGAGCAGTACTTC.

The rearrangement joins TRBV5-4 to TRBJ2-3; D gene uncertain. V was clipped by 1 base and J by 2 bases, with 8 bases between them. Germline assignment: CDR1 SGHNT and CDR2 YYREEE (reference sequence). The CDR3 runs 14 residues. CDR3 coding DNA: TGTGCCAGCAGCTTGACTACACTCACAGATACGCAGTATTTT. Protein: CASSLTTLTDTQYF.

The V call is TRBV5-4, the J call TRBJ2-6; possible D gene TRBD1, 6 bases. The CDR3 consists of 15 residues. The germline gives CDR1 SGHNT, CDR2 YYREEE (reference sequence). The ends were cut back, 4 bases at V and 0 bases at J, with 8 bases in the middle. Here the CDR3 DNA reads TGTGCCAGCAGCCTACAGGGCTCTGGGGCCAACGTCCTGACTTTC. Residues: CASSLQGSGANVLTF.

This clone appeared a few times. The V and J genes are TRBV2 and TRBJ1-4; TRBD1 matches 10 bases. V gave up 6 bases and J gave up 7 bases; unmatched junction bases: 8. CDR1 is SNHLY, CDR2 FYNNEI, per germline. The CDR3 consists of 15 residues. Written as DNA, the CDR3 is TGTGCCAGCAGCCTTATTGGGACAGGGGCTGAAAAACTGTTTTTT. This translates into CASSLIGTGAEKLFF.

This rearrangement joins TRBV6-5 to TRBJ1-1; 9 nucleotides align to TRBD1. Germline trimming cut 5 bases from V and 1 base from J; bases unmatched to any gene: 5. Germline assignment: CDR1 MNHEY and CDR2 SVGAGI. CDR3 size: 15 residues. The CDR3 DNA reads as TGTGCCAGCAGTCCACAGGGGGCGGGGAACACTGAAGCTTTCTTT. Translating gives CASSPQGAGNTEAFF.

The V gene is TRBV6-5, the J gene TRBJ2-5; 8 bases fit TRBD2. Germline V gene sequence: CDR1 MNHEY, CDR2 SVGAGI. The CDR3 loop spans 15 amino acids. V trimming: 10 bases; J trimming: 1 base; junction bases outside the gene matches: 11. CDR3 loop: CATARLATLQETQYF. The CDR3 nucleotides are TGTGCCACCGCCCGACTAGCGACACTCCAAGAGACCCAGTACTTC.

The chain recombines TRBV6-2 or TRBV6-3 with TRBJ2-7, with no clear D. Germline lookup yields CDR1 MNHEY and CDR2 SVGEGT. V lost 3 bases and J lost 5, with 5 bases in between. This CDR3 is built from 11 residues. CDR3 nucleotides: TGTGCCAGCAGTTATTTCAACGAGCAGTACTTC. The encoded protein is CASSYFNEQYF.

The chain uses TRBV5-1 and TRBJ2-7, with a possible D match to TRBD1 (6 bases). The CDR3 is made up of 13 amino acids. CDR1 is SGHRS and CDR2 is YFSETQ in the germline V gene. Trimming shortened V by 2 bases and J by 4 bases, and 10 bases separated the two germline ends. The DNA for the CDR3 is TGCGCCAGCAGCTTCACAGGGCCTTACGAGCAGTACTTC. It is translated as CASSFTGPYEQYF.